These 19 T cell receptor beta chains share one sample of origin, sequenced in a study of CD8 T cells in Susac syndrome. Random-hexamer reverse transcription was applied to about 0.5 to 1 ug RNA. TCRdb reanalysed the immunoSEQ multiplex PCR reads using MiXCR and keeps one entry per CDR3 protein. The sample gives approximately 200,000 distinct CDR3 sequences, around 96% of which show up once; approximately 0.093% is in the top ten. Source material: CD4+ T cells from PBMCs. The origin of the receptors is a human donor with multiple sclerosis.

The chain uses TRBV7-9 and TRBJ2-2; tentatively, D is TRBD2 (6 bases). Germline CDR1 is SEHNR and CDR2 is FQNEAQ (reference sequence). Trimming stripped 1 base from V and 1 base from J, with 7 bases between. There are 15 residues in the CDR3. CDR3 sequence reads: CASSLGSGNTGELFF. CDR3 sequence (DNA): TGTGCCAGCAGCTTAGGTAGCGGGAACACCGGGGAGCTGTTTTTT.

The chain joins TRBV7-2 to TRBJ2-1, with 8 bases fitting TRBD2. The germline V gene encodes CDR1 SGHTA and CDR2 FQGNSA. Trimming took 5 bases from V and 9 from J; bases not matched to a gene: 12. This CDR3 is built from 15 residues. The CDR3 bases are TGTGCCAGCAGCCCAAGGGGCGGGAGGTTCGGTGAGCAGTTCTTC. Protein sequence: CASSPRGGRFGEQFF.

This clonotype was seen just once. The rearrangement links TRBV7-2 to TRBJ2-3; 10 bases match TRBD2. This CDR3 is 14 amino acids long. The germline V gene has CDR1 SGHTA and CDR2 FQGNSA. The trim removed 0 bases at V and 13 bases at J, leaving 7 bases unmatched. The CDR3 nucleotides are TGTGCCAGCAGCTTAGCCACTAGCGGGACGGGAAAGTATTTT. It specifies CASSLATSGTGKYF.

This chain uses TRBV9 with TRBJ2-7; 8 nucleotides line up with TRBD1. The germline V gene encodes CDR1 SGDLS and CDR2 YYNGEE. The CDR3 is made up of 15 amino acids. The trim removed 4 bases at V and 0 bases at J, leaving 6 bases unmatched. The CDR3 spells CASSPGQGYSYEQYF. As DNA, the CDR3 is TGTGCCAGCAGCCCCGGACAGGGCTACTCCTACGAGCAGTACTTC.

The V gene is TRBV2, the J gene TRBJ1-2, with D hard to call. Germline values: CDR1 SNHLY, CDR2 FYNNEI. Trimming pared 5 bases from V and 4 bases from J, leaving 14 bases between. This CDR3 has 14 amino acids. The CDR3 DNA reads TGTGCCAGCAGTTCCCGGACGGACCTCTATGGCTACACCTTC. It yields the protein CASSSRTDLYGYTF.

The chain couples TRBV15 to TRBJ2-1, with 8 bases aligning to TRBD2. This CDR3 has 13 residues. V lost 3 bases and J lost 8; bases outside the gene matches: 3. Germline-derived CDR1 and CDR2 are LNHNV and YYDKDF (reference sequence). The CDR3 spells CATSRETSDEQFF. DNA for the CDR3: TGTGCCACCAGCAGGGAGACTAGCGATGAGCAGTTCTTC.

The genes are TRBV12-3 or TRBV12-4 and TRBJ1-4, with unresolved D. The length of the CDR3 is 11 residues. Trimming removed 10 bases from V and 6 bases from J, with 9 bases in between. In nucleotides, the CDR3 is TGTGCCACCGGACGTCATGAAAAACTGTTTTTT. Its translation is CATGRHEKLFF.

This chain uses TRBV30 with TRBJ2-3, with TRBD1 identical over 8 bases. Unmatched junction bases numbered 3, after V lost 4 bases and J lost 3 bases. Germline assignment: CDR1 GTSNPN and CDR2 SVGIG (reference sequence). The CDR3 sequence is 13 residues long. CDR3 loop: CAWTGGLTDTQYF. The CDR3 DNA sequence: TGTGCCTGGACAGGGGGCTTAACAGATACGCAGTATTTT.

The chain employs TRBV6-2 or TRBV6-3 and TRBJ2-2; D not resolved. Germline V gene data show CDR1 as MNHEY and CDR2 as SVGEGT. Trimming stripped 6 bases from V and 0 bases from J, with 8 bases between. The length of the CDR3 is 14 residues. CDR3 residues: CASRTDANTGELFF. Written as DNA, the CDR3 is TGTGCCAGCAGAACAGACGCGAACACCGGGGAGCTGTTTTTT.

The CDR3 protein is CSDDRDEQYF. The CDR3 nucleotides read TGCAGCGACGACAGGGACGAGCAGTACTTC. The chain is built from TRBV29-1 and TRBJ2-7; 7 bases are a match to TRBD1. CDR1 is SQVTM, CDR2 ANQGSEA, per germline. After removal of 7 bases from V and 5 bases from J, the junction contained 2 bases not matched to a gene. The length of the CDR3 is 10 residues.

The chain joins TRBV6-1 to TRBJ2-3; 8 positions match TRBD1. Germline V CDR1 and CDR2: MNHNS, SASEGT. This CDR3 is built from 16 residues. V dropped 10 bases and J dropped 5; count of bases not matched to a gene: 17. The CDR3 is CATARDSDRAIDTQYF. The CDR3 nucleotides are TGTGCCACCGCCCGCGATTCGGACAGGGCGATAGATACGCAGTATTTT.

This chain connects TRBV9 to TRBJ1-1; D gene unclear. The V gene lost 1 base and the J gene lost 3 bases, with 10 bases spanning the gap. Germline assignment: CDR1 SGDLS and CDR2 YYNGEE. CDR3 size: 14 residues. CDR3 amino acids: CASSVRGRDTEAFF. CDR3 coding DNA: TGTGCCAGCAGCGTACGGGGTAGGGACACTGAAGCTTTCTTT.

Of note for this clonotype: The junction shows a germline mismatch at one end, possibly a read error. V gene TRBV6-2 or TRBV6-3 combines with J gene TRBJ2-1; the D gene is possibly TRBD1 (5 bases). The germline gives CDR1 MNHEY, CDR2 SVGEGT. This CDR3 has 14 amino acids. CDR3 region: CASSYHDSPNGQFF. The CDR3 DNA is TGTGCCAGCAGTTACCACGACAGCCCCAATGGGCAGTTCTTC.

The chain recombines TRBV18 with TRBJ2-7; D is undetermined. The CDR3 totals 15 residues. Trimming took 5 bases from V and 5 from J, leaving 19 bases between them. Germline CDR1 reads KGHSH; CDR2 reads LQKENI. The CDR3 DNA reads as TGTGCCAGCTCATCCCTCGGGTTGGGTTCCAACGAGCAGTACTTC. It specifies CASSSLGLGSNEQYF.

This chain connects TRBV7-2 to TRBJ1-6; no reliable D call. V shed 3 bases and J shed 3 bases, with 6 bases lying between them. There are 14 residues in the CDR3. The germline V gene encodes CDR1 SGHTA and CDR2 FQGNSA. CDR3 amino acids: CASSFRDYNSPLHF. The CDR3 DNA reads TGTGCCAGCAGCTTTAGGGACTATAATTCACCCCTCCACTTT.

This clonotype was counted a single time. This rearrangement joins TRBV27 to TRBJ2-1; TRBD1 agrees at 9 bases. Germline V gene lookup returns CDR1 MNHEY and CDR2 SMNVEV (reference sequence). The CDR3 has 14 amino acids. The J segment lost 6 bases and the V segment lost 3 bases, leaving 3 bases of the junction unmatched. CDR3 loop: CASSLKQGANEQFF. The CDR3 DNA reads TGTGCCAGCAGTTTGAAACAGGGGGCCAATGAGCAGTTCTTC.

The chain has TRBV4-1 and TRBJ2-1; 10 bases agree with TRBD2. Germline V gene sequence: CDR1 MGHRA, CDR2 YSYEKL. This CDR3 spans 15 amino acids. J was trimmed by 7 bases and V by 4 bases; bases with no gene match: 7. The CDR3: CASSPIQLAGNEQFF. CDR3 nucleotide sequence: TGCGCCAGCAGCCCTATCCAACTAGCGGGGAATGAGCAGTTCTTC.

The chain joins TRBV7-9 to TRBJ2-7; TRBD2 agrees at 7 bases. The CDR3 runs to 14 residues. J gave up 2 bases and V 8 bases, and 9 bases lay outside the gene matches. Germline V gene data show CDR1 as SEHNR and CDR2 as FQNEAQ (reference sequence). CDR3 in amino acids: CASALGLETYEQYF. The CDR3 nucleotides read TGTGCCAGCGCCCTCGGACTAGAAACCTACGAGCAGTACTTC.

The rearrangement joins TRBV3-1 to TRBJ2-3, with D unclear. Between the trimmed V and J ends, which lost 4 bases and 6 bases, there was a span of 11 bases. Germline-derived CDR1 and CDR2 are LGHDT and YNNKEL (reference sequence). The CDR3 totals 13 residues. CDR3: CASSPRDFDTQYF. The CDR3 nucleotides read TGTGCCAGCAGCCCCCGAGACTTTGATACGCAGTATTTT.